This TCR beta chain is from a study of blood T cells in healthy people across ages. Germline CDR1 reads DFQATT; CDR2 reads SNEGSKA (reference sequence). V gave up 6 bases and J gave up 7 bases; unmatched junction bases: 8. The CDR3 extends over 14 amino acids. Extracted total RNA amounted to at least 5 micrograms for each sample. A J-beta primer mix and a sample-barcoded 5' primer were used in a second PCR of about 7 to 12 cycles. Tagging of each cDNA molecule was performed by a template-switch adaptor with 12 random nucleotides. TCRdb re-analysed the 5' RACE reads in MiXCR, keeping a single row per CDR3 protein. Among around 1.5 million distinct CDR3 sequences listed, approximately 38% were seen once. Concerning this clonotype itself: Its antigen is undetermined.

Overall study findings and caveats: TCR beta diversity, measured per million T cells, fell in a roughly linear way with age.

The chain is built from TRBV20-1 and TRBJ2-7; TRBD2 aligns across 14 bases. The sequence was obtained from a woman aged 18-29 years in good health. The sample consisted of blood. Here the CDR3 reads CSAGTSGSFGEQYF. CDR3 nucleotides: TGCAGTGCCGGGACTAGCGGGAGTTTCGGTGAGCAGTACTTC.